Listed below are T cell receptor beta chains from one sample, sequenced in a study of blood T cell repertoires in COVID-19. Libraries were prepared by immunoSEQ multiplex PCR; TCRdb keeps only in-frame clonotypes and omits some of them. The repertoire has about 67,000 clones, approximately 88% of them found once; the top ten carry 15% to 20%. Source material: peripheral blood. The receptors shown here come from a woman aged 80 or over with acute or convalescent COVID-19. Each CDR3 is given with its conserved first and last residue. D genes are given only for firm matches. Some rows mark clone size as missing; the rest say once, few, many or name a class of expanded clone.

DNA: TGCGCCAGCAGCCAAGGGCCGGGACAGGCCTTATATGGCTACACCTTC
CDR3: CASSQGPGQALYGYTF
size: .
V: TRBV4-3
J: TRBJ1-2
D: TRBD1

DNA: TGTGCCAGCAGCGTGCGGGTCACTGTGACCTACGAGCAGTACTTC
CDR3: CASSVRVTVTYEQYF
size: .
V: TRBV7-8
J: TRBJ2-7
D: .

DNA: TGCGCCAGCAGCTTACAGGGACAGGGGAATTGGGAGACCCAGTACTTC
CDR3: CASSLQGQGNWETQYF
size: few
V: TRBV5-1
J: TRBJ2-5
D: TRBD1

DNA: TGTGCCAGCAGTTACTCGATGGAAGGGGGAAATTCACCCCTCCACTTT
CDR3: CASSYSMEGGNSPLHF
size: .
V: TRBV6-5
J: TRBJ1-6
D: .

DNA: TGTGCCAGCAGCCAACGGGAGCCGGGAAGAGAGCAGTACTTC
CDR3: CASSQREPGREQYF
size: .
V: TRBV3-1/TRBV3-2
J: TRBJ2-7
D: .

DNA: TGTGCCAGCAGTTTATTCGGCGGTAGCAATCAGCCCCAGCATTTT
CDR3: CASSLFGGSNQPQHF
size: .
V: TRBV28
J: TRBJ1-5
D: .

DNA: TGTGCCAGTGGACAGGGACTCTCTGGGGCCAACGTCCTGACTTTC
CDR3: CASGQGLSGANVLTF
size: .
V: TRBV19
J: TRBJ2-6
D: TRBD1

DNA: TGTGCCAGCAGTTTTTCCCCGGCTCCCCGGGGTGAGCAGTTCTTC
CDR3: CASSFSPAPRGEQFF
size: medium-sized
V: TRBV28
J: TRBJ2-1
D: .

DNA: TGTGCCTGGACCCAGGCTTGGGGGGACTATGGCTACACCTTC
CDR3: CAWTQAWGDYGYTF
size: .
V: TRBV30
J: TRBJ1-2
D: .

DNA: TGTGCCAGCACCAAAGGGGGGGCGACGGGCTACACCTTC
CDR3: CASTKGGATGYTF
size: .
V: TRBV11-2
J: TRBJ1-2
D: .

DNA: TGTGCCAGCAGCCGCGGAATAGCGGGAGATCAAGAGACCCAGTACTTC
CDR3: CASSRGIAGDQETQYF
size: .
V: TRBV11-3
J: TRBJ2-5
D: TRBD2

DNA: TGTGCCAGCAGTTTAGTACAGACCTCTGGAAACACCATATATTTT
CDR3: CASSLVQTSGNTIYF
size: .
V: TRBV28
J: TRBJ1-3
D: .

DNA: TGTGCCAGCTCACCTAACAGGGGTGCCGAGCAGTACTTC
CDR3: CASSPNRGAEQYF
size: .
V: TRBV18
J: TRBJ2-7
D: TRBD1

DNA: TGTGCCAGCAGCGACAGGGTTAGGTCGGAGCAGTACTTC
CDR3: CASSDRVRSEQYF
size: .
V: TRBV6-2/TRBV6-3
J: TRBJ2-7
D: TRBD1

DNA: TGTGCCAGCAGCGTATCGCAGGGTGGGCAGTACTTC
CDR3: CASSVSQGGQYF
size: .
V: TRBV5-4
J: TRBJ2-7
D: .

DNA: TGTGCCAGCAGTTGGGACAGCTATGGCTACACCTTC
CDR3: CASSWDSYGYTF
size: .
V: TRBV12-3/TRBV12-4
J: TRBJ1-2
D: TRBD1

DNA: TGTGCCATCAGGGGGGACTCCCACGGACAGCCCCAGCATTTT
CDR3: CAIRGDSHGQPQHF
size: once
V: TRBV10-3
J: TRBJ1-5
D: .

DNA: TGTGCCAGCAGCATGGATGACAGTTTAGGCGGCTACACCTTC
CDR3: CASSMDDSLGGYTF
size: .
V: TRBV21-1
J: TRBJ1-2
D: .

DNA: TGCAGTGCCGGGGGCACAGATACGCAGTATTTT
CDR3: CSAGGTDTQYF
size: .
V: TRBV20-1
J: TRBJ2-3
D: .

DNA: TGTGCCAGCAGCGACTTCACCAATGAGCAGTTCTTC
CDR3: CASSDFTNEQFF
size: .
V: TRBV11-3
J: TRBJ2-1
D: .

DNA: TGTGCCAGCAGGACCATGGGGGGGGCTAATGAAAAACTGTTTTTT
CDR3: CASRTMGGANEKLFF
size: .
V: TRBV5-4
J: TRBJ1-4
D: .

DNA: TGTGCCAGCAGCTTCGCGACAAACACCGGGGAGCTGTTTTTT
CDR3: CASSFATNTGELFF
size: .
V: TRBV11-2
J: TRBJ2-2
D: .

DNA: TGTGCCAGCAGTTATACGGGGGATCCCCCTCCAGGTGGCTACACCTTC
CDR3: CASSYTGDPPPGGYTF
size: .
V: TRBV6-5
J: TRBJ1-2
D: .

DNA: TGTGCCGGTCGGGAGTGGGACGAGCAGTACTTC
CDR3: CAGREWDEQYF
size: .
V: TRBV27
J: TRBJ2-7
D: .

DNA: TGTGCCACCCGGGCGCTTGGCCGCAGAGGGGGGGGCGGCTACACCTTC
CDR3: CATRALGRRGGGGYTF
size: .
V: TRBV28
J: TRBJ1-2
D: .

DNA: TGTGCCAGCAAAGAACGGGAGGAGTACAATGAGCAGTTCTTC
CDR3: CASKEREEYNEQFF
size: .
V: TRBV6-6
J: TRBJ2-1
D: TRBD2

DNA: TGTGCCAGCAGCCGAACGGAAGAGACCCAGTACTTC
CDR3: CASSRTEETQYF
size: .
V: TRBV7-9
J: TRBJ2-5
D: .

DNA: TGTGCCAGCAGTCTCCGGGGGGGTAGGTATAGCAATCAGCCCCAGCATTTT
CDR3: CASSLRGGRYSNQPQHF
size: .
V: TRBV2
J: TRBJ1-5
D: .

DNA: TGTGCCAGTAGACCGGGAGGGCAGAACTATGGCTACACCTTC
CDR3: CASRPGGQNYGYTF
size: .
V: TRBV19
J: TRBJ1-2
D: .

DNA: TGTGCCAGCCGCCGGAGGGGCTACACCTTC
CDR3: CASRRRGYTF
size: .
V: TRBV28
J: TRBJ1-2
D: .

DNA: TGTGCCAGCAGTTACTACAATAATAATTCACCCCTCCACTTT
CDR3: CASSYYNNNSPLHF
size: .
V: TRBV6-6
J: TRBJ1-6
D: .

DNA: TGTGCCAGCAGCCCGGGGGGGTCTAACTATGGCTACACCTTC
CDR3: CASSPGGSNYGYTF
size: .
V: TRBV6-1
J: TRBJ1-2
D: .

DNA: TGTGCCACCATGTCCGAGTCTGTTGGTGGCTACACCTTC
CDR3: CATMSESVGGYTF
size: .
V: TRBV28
J: TRBJ1-2
D: .

DNA: TGTGCCAGCAGTTTAACAGGGAACCTGGAAAAACTGTTTTTT
CDR3: CASSLTGNLEKLFF
size: .
V: TRBV27
J: TRBJ1-4
D: .

DNA: TGCGCCAGCTCCACCGGGGGATCCTACGAGCAGTACTTC
CDR3: CASSTGGSYEQYF
size: .
V: TRBV10-1
J: TRBJ2-7
D: .

DNA: TGCGCCAGCAGCTCCACAATAACGCAGGGGGCCGGTGGCTACACCTTC
CDR3: CASSSTITQGAGGYTF
size: once
V: TRBV5-1
J: TRBJ1-2
D: TRBD1

DNA: TGCGCCAGCAGCTTTGGACTAGCGGGGGGGCCTTCCGGGGAGCTGTTTTTT
CDR3: CASSFGLAGGPSGELFF
size: .
V: TRBV5-1
J: TRBJ2-2
D: TRBD2

DNA: TGTGCCAGCAGCTTAGGAGGCAGGGGCAATGAAAAACTGTTTTTT
CDR3: CASSLGGRGNEKLFF
size: .
V: TRBV7-2
J: TRBJ1-4
D: .

DNA: TGTGCCAGCAGCTTTCGCGGCAGGGGTATCGGGGAGACCCAGTACTTC
CDR3: CASSFRGRGIGETQYF
size: .
V: TRBV7-8
J: TRBJ2-5
D: .

DNA: TGTGCCAGCAGCCAAGGGGGACAGCCGAATGAAAAACTGTTTTTT
CDR3: CASSQGGQPNEKLFF
size: .
V: TRBV3-1/TRBV3-2
J: TRBJ1-4
D: TRBD1

DNA: TGTGCCAGCAGCTTAGATAACCGGGAGGAGACCCAGTACTTC
CDR3: CASSLDNREETQYF
size: .
V: TRBV11-2
J: TRBJ2-5
D: .

DNA: TGTGCCAGCAGTCCACCGACCGGGACAGGGAATCAAGAGACCCAGTACTTC
CDR3: CASSPPTGTGNQETQYF
size: .
V: TRBV28
J: TRBJ2-5
D: TRBD1

DNA: TGTGCCAGCACCTCCCGGGACAGGGGTGATTTACTGTTTTTT
CDR3: CASTSRDRGDLLFF
size: .
V: TRBV6-5
J: TRBJ1-4
D: TRBD1

DNA: TGTGCCACCAGTGCCCCGACAGGGAACGCAGATACGCAGTATTTT
CDR3: CATSAPTGNADTQYF
size: .
V: TRBV24-1
J: TRBJ2-3
D: TRBD1

DNA: TGTGCCAGCAGGGAGGACAGGCTGTCGAACACTGAAGCTTTCTTT
CDR3: CASREDRLSNTEAFF
size: .
V: TRBV2
J: TRBJ1-1
D: TRBD1

DNA: TGTGCCAGCAGTCGAATAAGCGGAAGCTCCTACAATGAGCAGTTCTTC
CDR3: CASSRISGSSYNEQFF
size: .
V: TRBV27
J: TRBJ2-1
D: .

DNA: TGTGCCAGCAGTTTTGCACAGTACTATGGCTACACCTTC
CDR3: CASSFAQYYGYTF
size: .
V: TRBV12-3/TRBV12-4
J: TRBJ1-2
D: .

DNA: TGTGCCAGCAGTTTACAGGGTTATAATTCACCCCTCCACTTT
CDR3: CASSLQGYNSPLHF
size: .
V: TRBV27
J: TRBJ1-6
D: .

DNA: TGTGCCAGCAGCCAACCTAGCGGGAAGGTCAATGAGCAGTTCTTC
CDR3: CASSQPSGKVNEQFF
size: .
V: TRBV4-2
J: TRBJ2-1
D: TRBD2

DNA: TGTGCCAGCAGCACCCAGACAGGCGCTAATGAAAAACTGTTTTTT
CDR3: CASSTQTGANEKLFF
size: .
V: TRBV7-2
J: TRBJ1-4
D: .

DNA: TGCGCCAGCAGCACAGACCCGTGGGATACGCAGTATTTT
CDR3: CASSTDPWDTQYF
size: .
V: TRBV10-1
J: TRBJ2-3
D: .

DNA: TGTGCCACCTCAGACAGGTTCTATGGCTACACCTTC
CDR3: CATSDRFYGYTF
size: .
V: TRBV15
J: TRBJ1-2
D: .

DNA: TGTGCCAGCAGTAGTTGGGGGACAGGGGCTAACTATGGCTACACCTTC
CDR3: CASSSWGTGANYGYTF
size: .
V: TRBV6-6
J: TRBJ1-2
D: TRBD1

DNA: TGTGCCACCAGCAGAGGGACTAGCGCCGATACGCAGTATTTT
CDR3: CATSRGTSADTQYF
size: .
V: TRBV15
J: TRBJ2-3
D: TRBD2

DNA: TGTGCCAGCAGCGTCTCAACTAGCGGGGCTCAAGAGACCCAGTACTTC
CDR3: CASSVSTSGAQETQYF
size: .
V: TRBV9
J: TRBJ2-5
D: TRBD2

DNA: TGTGCCACCAGTGATTTGCAATTCGGGGGCACAGATACGCAGTATTTT
CDR3: CATSDLQFGGTDTQYF
size: .
V: TRBV24-1
J: TRBJ2-3
D: .

DNA: TGTGCCTGGAGAGAGGCGGGGTTATATAATTCACCCCTCCACTTT
CDR3: CAWREAGLYNSPLHF
size: .
V: TRBV30
J: TRBJ1-6
D: .

DNA: TGTGCCAGCTCACCACCGGGTGGGGGCGCGAACACCGGGGAGCTGTTTTTT
CDR3: CASSPPGGGANTGELFF
size: .
V: TRBV18
J: TRBJ2-2
D: .

DNA: TGTGCCAGCAGCCCGACGGGGGAGAACACTGAAGCTTTCTTT
CDR3: CASSPTGENTEAFF
size: .
V: TRBV2
J: TRBJ1-1
D: .